Presented here are 21 T cell receptor beta chains from one specimen sequenced in a study of T-cell memory formation after mild COVID-19. TCRdb recomputed calls from the 5' RACE reads with MiXCR, one row per CDR3 protein. Of fewer than 600,000 distinct CDR3 sequences in the sample, roughly 21% were seen once. Sequencing was carried out using PBMCs or a T cell subset sorted from them (not recorded which). Receptors were obtained from an adult woman who had mild COVID-19 (a few samples of this study predate the infection). Cell type and time point are not known.

The chain recombines TRBV7-3 with TRBJ2-1; D is possibly TRBD2 (6 bases). V gave up 5 bases and J gave up 8 bases, with 10 bases separating them. The germline V gene encodes CDR1 SGHTA and CDR2 FQGTGA. CDR3 length: 12 amino acids. The CDR3, as DNA: TGTGCCAGCAGCCTGACTAGACATGAGCAGTTCTTC. Translated, it gives CASSLTRHEQFF.

A few counts support this clonotype. V gene TRBV7-3 combines with J gene TRBJ2-2; a weak D match, TRBD1 (6 bases). Germline assignment: CDR1 SGHTA and CDR2 FQGTGA. V gave up 1 base and J gave up 7 bases, with 19 bases separating them. This CDR3 is built from 17 residues. The CDR3 DNA reads TGTGCCAGCAGCTTAAACCGGATCGAGGGGGTCAACGGGGAGCTGTTTTTT. It yields the protein CASSLNRIEGVNGELFF.

The sample holds a few counts of this clonotype. This rearrangement joins TRBV19 to TRBJ1-1, with D possibly being TRBD1 (6 bases). V lost 6 bases and J 5 bases, leaving 19 bases between the germline ends. CDR1 is LNHDA and CDR2 is SQIVND in the germline V gene (reference sequence). The CDR3 sequence is 15 residues long. In DNA, the CDR3 is TGTGCCAGTAGCCCCGTAGGGGGGGCGCGGACTGAAGCTTTCTTT. Residues: CASSPVGGARTEAFF.

This clonotype has just one count. CDR3 region: CASSPRGLGDNQPQHF. The CDR3 DNA sequence: TGTGCCAGTAGTCCTAGGGGGCTCGGTGACAATCAGCCCCAGCATTTT. The chain carries TRBV19 and TRBJ1-5; 7 bases agree with TRBD1. This CDR3 is 16 amino acids long. The J segment lost 3 bases and the V segment lost 5 bases, leaving 10 bases of the junction unmatched. Germline CDR1 is LNHDA and CDR2 is SQIVND (reference sequence). Looking up the rest from reference TRBV19 and TRBJ1-5 gives the full variable domain: DGGITQSPKYLFRKEGQNVTLSCEQNLNHDAMYWYRQDPGQGLRLIYYSQIVNDFQKGDIAEGYSVSREKKESFPLTVTSAQKNPTAFYLCASSPRGLGDNQPQHFGDGTRLSIL.

The gene calls are TRBV4-1 and TRBJ2-7; weak D call: TRBD1 (5 bases). V was trimmed by 1 base and J by 8 bases, leaving 12 bases between them. The CDR3 is made up of 13 amino acids. Germline CDR1 is MGHRA and CDR2 is YSYEKL. The CDR3 region has the DNA TGCGCCAGCAGCCAAGTCACGGACAACAAGCAGTACTTC. As protein: CASSQVTDNKQYF.

This clonotype was found a few times. V gene TRBV29-1 combines with J gene TRBJ2-1; 7 bases match TRBD1. This CDR3 has 16 residues. V was pared by 3 bases and J by 7 bases, with 15 bases of the junction left unmatched. CDR1 and CDR2 from the germline V gene are SQVTM and ANQGSEA. This chain's CDR3 is CSVENDRVFGWNEQFF. The CDR3 region has the DNA TGCAGCGTTGAGAACGACAGGGTTTTCGGTTGGAATGAGCAGTTCTTC.

This clonotype was counted only a few times. The chain joins TRBV4-2 to TRBJ2-3, with 9 bases identical to TRBD1. The CDR3 covers 15 residues. CDR1 LGHNA and CDR2 YNFKEQ come from the germline V gene. V dropped 0 bases and J dropped 4; count of bases not matched to a gene: 2. The CDR3 bases are TGTGCCAGCAGCCAAGAAGACAGGGGGGCAGATACGCAGTATTTT. It specifies CASSQEDRGADTQYF.

The rearrangement joins TRBV3-1 to TRBJ2-2, with 7 bases fitting TRBD2. This CDR3 is built from 17 residues. The germline gives CDR1 LGHDT, CDR2 YNNKEL (reference sequence). V shed 4 bases, J shed 4 bases, and the junction held 12 bases outside the gene matches. The CDR3 protein is CASSPLGGRGGTGELFF. Written as DNA, the CDR3 is TGTGCCAGCAGCCCACTAGGTGGGAGGGGCGGCACCGGGGAGCTGTTTTTT. Drawing the rest from reference TRBV3-1 and TRBJ2-2, the complete variable domain is DTAVSQTPKYLVTQMGNDKSIKCEQNLGHDTMYWYKQDSKKFLKIMFSYNNKELIINETVPNRFSPKSPDKAHLNLHINSLELGDSAVYFCASSPLGGRGGTGELFFGEGSRLTVL.

This clonotype was seen more than once but under ten times. V gene TRBV6-2 or TRBV6-3 combines with J gene TRBJ2-7; D may be TRBD2 (7 bases). The V and J ends lost 5 bases and 3 bases respectively, with 17 bases between them. The CDR3 length is 15 residues. Germline-derived CDR1 and CDR2 are MNHEY and SVGEGT. The CDR3 DNA reads TGTGCCAGCAGTGACTTCGGGGGGACAAGCTACGAGCAGTACTTC. This codes for CASSDFGGTSYEQYF.

This chain uses TRBV29-1 with TRBJ2-3; 12 bases align to TRBD2. CDR1 and CDR2 from the germline V gene are SQVTM and ANQGSEA. V shed 4 bases, J shed 5 bases, and the junction held 13 bases outside the gene matches. The CDR3 spans 17 residues. CDR3 nucleotide sequence: TGCAGCGTTGGGGGCGGACTAGCGGGACGCCCTCGAGATACGCAGTATTTT. Its translation is CSVGGGLAGRPRDTQYF.

This clonotype was observed a handful of times. This chain connects TRBV5-1 to TRBJ2-1; 7 bases are shared with TRBD2. Trimming at V came to 3 bases and at J to 3 bases, leaving 12 bases not matched to a gene. The germline gives CDR1 SGHRS, CDR2 YFSETQ. This CDR3 comprises 17 residues. CDR3 DNA: TGCGCCAGCAGCTCCCCAGTTGGGAGGGAGTTCTACAATGAGCAGTTCTTC. Amino acids: CASSSPVGREFYNEQFF.

V usage is TRBV7-6 and J usage is TRBJ2-5; the D gene is possibly TRBD2 (5 bases). Germline CDR1 SGHVS, CDR2 FNYEAQ. The CDR3 loop spans 16 amino acids. Trimming cost V 2 bases and J 1 base, with 14 bases left between them. The DNA of the CDR3 is TGTGCCAGCAGCTTATATCGGAGCGGTGGCCAAGAGACCCAGTACTTC. It yields the protein CASSLYRSGGQETQYF. The variable domain in full, completed from reference TRBV7-6 and TRBJ2-5, reads GAGVSQSPRYKVTKRGQDVALRCDPISGHVSLYWYRQALGQGPEFLTYFNYEAQQDKSGLPNDRFSAERPEGSISTLTIQRTEQRDSAMYRCASSLYRSGGQETQYFGPGTRLLVL.

This rearrangement joins TRBV9 to TRBJ2-3, with 9 bases lining up with TRBD2. The V segment lost 4 bases and the J segment 5 bases; nucleotides outside the gene matches: 14. The V gene's germline CDR1 is SGDLS and CDR2 YYNGEE. The length of the CDR3 is 17 residues. The CDR3 DNA sequence: TGTGCCAGCAGCAAAGAACAGACTAGCGGTGCCGGAGATACGCAGTATTTT. Translating gives CASSKEQTSGAGDTQYF. The complete variable domain, with remaining parts taken from reference TRBV9 and TRBJ2-3, reads DSGVTQTPKHLITATGQRVTLRCSPRSGDLSVYWYQQSLDQGLQFLIQYYNGEERAKGNILERFSAQQFPDLHSELNLSSLELGDSALYFCASSKEQTSGAGDTQYFGPGTRLTVL.

As regards this clonotype: An end of the junction differs from the germline gene, which may be a read error. The chain is built from TRBV7-2 and TRBJ2-7; 11 bases are shared with TRBD2. The CDR3 has 16 residues. Germline values: CDR1 SGHTA, CDR2 FQGNSA. CDR3 protein: CDSSLAGPSGRKEQYF. CDR3 nucleotides: TGTGACAGCAGCTTAGCAGGGCCTAGCGGGAGGAAGGAGCAGTACTTC.

V and J are TRBV12-3 or TRBV12-4 and TRBJ1-6; D uncertain. V was clipped by 4 bases and J by 6 bases, with 13 bases between them. CDR3 length: 15 residues. This CDR3 reads CASSSSPVGNSPLHF. The CDR3 DNA sequence: TGTGCCAGCAGTTCCTCCCCCGTGGGTAATTCACCCCTCCACTTT.

The J gene is TRBJ1-1, the V gene TRBV7-9; weak D call: TRBD1 (5 bases). The ends were cut back, 5 bases at V and 1 base at J, with 23 bases in the middle. Germline V gene lookup returns CDR1 SEHNR and CDR2 FQNEAQ (reference sequence). This CDR3 is 18 amino acids long. The CDR3 coding sequence is TGTGCCAGCAGCCCACTAGGGTCTTGGGGGTACCAGAACACTGAAGCTTTCTTT. Residues: CASSPLGSWGYQNTEAFF.

This clonotype turned up a few times. The V gene is TRBV2, the J gene TRBJ1-6, with a tentative D call TRBD1 (6 bases). The CDR3 is 15 residues long. V lost 6 bases and J lost 9, with 18 bases in between. Per germline, CDR1 SNHLY and CDR2 FYNNEI. The CDR3 protein is CASRLQGWRGSPLHF. The CDR3 DNA reads as TGTGCCAGCAGACTACAGGGATGGCGCGGTTCACCCCTCCACTTT.

The CDR3 sequence: CASSPNAFLKGYTF. DNA for the CDR3: TGTGCCAGCAGCCCAAACGCGTTTTTGAAAGGCTACACCTTC. The chain employs TRBV7-6 and TRBJ1-2; D unclear. This CDR3 has 14 residues. Germline CDR1 is SGHVS and CDR2 is FNYEAQ. V was pared by 5 bases and J by 8 bases, with 18 bases between.

This clonotype was seen many times. The chain joins TRBV28 to TRBJ1-5; 7 positions agree with TRBD1. The CDR3 extends over 15 amino acids. Germline V CDR1 and CDR2: MDHEN, SYDVKM. Trimming cost V 6 bases and J 3 bases; bases outside gene matches: 8. In DNA form, the CDR3 reads TGTGCCAGCAGCTTCCGGGACAGACTCAATCAGCCCCAGCATTTT. Translating gives CASSFRDRLNQPQHF.

The rearrangement links TRBV6-1 to TRBJ2-3; possibly TRBD2 for D (6 bases). With 2 bases removed from V and 2 bases from J, the gap between germline ends came to 17 bases. CDR3 length equals 17 residues. Per germline, CDR1 MNHNS and CDR2 SASEGT. The CDR3 sequence: CASSELPRGPSTDTQYF. The CDR3 nucleotides read TGTGCCAGCAGTGAATTGCCGCGGGGACCATCCACAGATACGCAGTATTTT.

The chain links TRBV12-3 or TRBV12-4 to TRBJ2-3; no firm D call. The length of the CDR3 is 16 residues. Trimming shortened V by 7 bases and J by 6 bases, and 23 bases separated the two germline ends. CDR3 coding DNA: TGTGCCAGCACCCAGCTGCCCCTGCTAGACACGGATACGCAGTATTTT. It yields the protein CASTQLPLLDTDTQYF.